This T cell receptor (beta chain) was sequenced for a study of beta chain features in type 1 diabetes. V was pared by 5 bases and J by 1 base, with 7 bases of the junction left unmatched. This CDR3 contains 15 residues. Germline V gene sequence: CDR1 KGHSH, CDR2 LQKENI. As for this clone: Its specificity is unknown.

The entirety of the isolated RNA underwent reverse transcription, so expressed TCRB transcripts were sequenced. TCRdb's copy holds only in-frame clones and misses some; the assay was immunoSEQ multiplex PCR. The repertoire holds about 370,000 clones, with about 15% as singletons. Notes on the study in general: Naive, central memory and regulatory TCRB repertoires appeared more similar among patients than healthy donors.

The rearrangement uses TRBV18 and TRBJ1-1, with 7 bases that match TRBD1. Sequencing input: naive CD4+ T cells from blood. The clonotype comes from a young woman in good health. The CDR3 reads CASSITGTENTEAFF. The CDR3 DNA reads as TGTGCCAGCTCAATAACCGGGACAGAGAACACTGAAGCTTTCTTT.